This T cell receptor (beta chain) was captured in a study of OX40 agonist ivuxolimab in advanced cancers. General observations from the study: Nonresponders included some who also had low normalized T-cell clonal expansion.

The germline V gene encodes CDR1 MNHNY and CDR2 SVGAGI (reference sequence). This CDR3 comprises 14 residues. The V end lost 2 bases, the J end lost 5 bases, and 10 bases lay between the germline ends. Sequencing was performed with immunoSEQ multiplex PCR; in TCRdb, only in-frame clones are kept and a portion is missing. The table has fewer than 85,000 clones, roughly 86% seen once. With respect to this clone: Its specificity is unknown.

The clonotype originates from an adult with an advanced solid tumor such as melanoma, head and neck, liver or kidney cancer. The sequencing used CD4+ or CD8+ T cells sorted from blood, collected in a trial of the OX40 agonist ivuxolimab. The genes are TRBV6-6 and TRBJ2-1; D not certain. In DNA form, the CDR3 reads TGTGCCAGCAGTTACGGTCGCGGCGACAATGAGCAGTTCTTC. Amino acids: CASSYGRGDNEQFF.